The 8 T cell receptor beta chains reported below all come from one sample, sequenced in a study of breast tumors, draining lymph nodes, adjacent tissues. Axillary draining lymph nodes of breast cancer patients supplied the node samples. One entry per CDR3 protein, called by TCRdb with MiXCR from the multiplex PCR reads. The sample has some 200,000 distinct CDR3 sequences; 30% to 40% are singletons. The sample comprised axillary lymph node tissue. Source of these receptors: a female donor with breast cancer. Some clones in this sample may be carry-over from other donors' samples.

The chain couples TRBV30 to TRBJ1-1; D is unresolved. The germline CDR1 and CDR2 sequences are GTSNPN and SVGIG (reference sequence). The length of the CDR3 is 13 residues. V lost 3 bases and J 0 bases, leaving 8 bases between the germline ends. The CDR3 spells CAWSLTMNTEAFF. The CDR3 DNA reads TGTGCCTGGAGCTTGACAATGAACACTGAAGCTTTCTTT. Drawing the rest from reference TRBV30 and TRBJ1-1, the complete variable domain is SQTIHQWPATLVQPVGSPLSLECTVEGTSNPNLYWYRQAAGRGLQLLFYSVGIGQISSEVPQNLSASRPQDRQFILSSKKLLLSDSGFYLCAWSLTMNTEAFFGQGTRLTVV.

This clonotype has at least ten counts. CDR3 sequence: CASSLRDSYEQYF. The CDR3 DNA reads TGTGCCAGCAGCTTACGGGATTCCTACGAGCAGTACTTC. The chain uses TRBV11-2 and TRBJ2-7, with TRBD2 as a possible D gene (5 bases). The CDR3 runs to 13 residues. V was pared by 2 bases and J by 1 base, with 6 bases between. Looked up from germline, CDR1 is SGHAT and CDR2 is FQNNGV.

This clonotype came up many times. The genes are TRBV5-8 and TRBJ2-7, with 13 positions matching TRBD2. Germline V CDR1 and CDR2: SGHTS, YDEGEE. This CDR3 contains 19 residues. V lost 3 bases and J lost 3; bases outside the gene matches: 15. CDR3 bases: TGTGCCAGCAGCTCGACTAAGGGACTAGCGGGGAAACCACGCTACGAGCAGTACTTC. The encoded protein is CASSSTKGLAGKPRYEQYF.

Comment on this clonotype: A read error is possible here, since a much larger clone lies one base away. The chain uses TRBV9 and TRBJ2-3; 9 nucleotides agree with TRBD1. The CDR3 contains 16 residues. Germline CDR1 reads SGDLS; CDR2 reads YYNGEE. CDR3: CASSPQGARVTDAQYF. The CDR3 DNA follows: TGTGCCAGCAGCCCACAGGGGGCGCGAGTCACAGATGCGCAGTATTTT.

This rearrangement joins TRBV2 to TRBJ2-5, with 9 bases matching TRBD1. Germline trimming cut 7 bases from V and 9 bases from J; bases unmatched to any gene: 15. This CDR3 has 15 residues. Germline V CDR1 and CDR2: SNHLY, FYNNEI. The CDR3 loop is CASTQGQGSGQPQYF. DNA of the CDR3: TGTGCCAGCACCCAGGGACAGGGCTCAGGACAGCCCCAGTACTTC.

V gene TRBV6-5 combines with J gene TRBJ1-2; the match to TRBD1 covers 8 bases. From germline, CDR1 is MNHEY and CDR2 SVGAGI. V shed 1 base and J 6 bases; nucleotides not matched to a gene: 4. The CDR3 extends over 14 amino acids. In DNA form, the CDR3 reads TGTGCCAGCAGTTACTGGACAGGGAGGGATGGCTACACCTTC. It encodes CASSYWTGRDGYTF.

This clonotype was counted many times. The chain has TRBV6-6 and TRBJ2-7; TRBD1 might be the D (5 bases). The CDR3 sequence is 14 residues long. V lost 6 bases, J lost 2 bases, and 14 bases lay in between. Germline loops: CDR1 MNHNY, CDR2 SVGAGI (reference sequence). In nucleotides, the CDR3 is TGTGCCAGCAGCGACGGAACAGGACCCTACGAGCAGTACTTC. Residues: CASSDGTGPYEQYF.

The V and J genes are TRBV19 and TRBJ1-5; unclear D gene. The CDR3 runs to 13 residues. Per germline, CDR1 LNHDA and CDR2 SQIVND (reference sequence). The V end lost 3 bases, the J end lost 11 bases, and 14 bases lay between the germline ends. CDR3 in amino acids: CASSISQQETQHF. CDR3 nucleotides: TGTGCCAGTAGTATTTCCCAACAAGAGACCCAGCATTTT.